The text below deals with one TCR beta chain. This clone appeared a few times. The antigen this receptor binds is unknown. Per-nucleotide qualities are absent, and no much larger clonotype sits a single base away. This specimen comes from a study of blood T cell repertoires in COVID-19 (dated by TCRdb to the early 2020s). Turning to the overall study: Collaborator samples came from the United States, Italy and Spain and covered acute and convalescent phases of COVID-19. The sample metadata nearly always contained a de-identified subject ID, COVID-19 status, age in years and sex. The repertoires were released in a freely available public database intended as a resource for research on the immune response to SARS-CoV-2. Where HLA class I and class II types were available, the types were taken from metadata supplied by the sample provider, not from assay-based typing. The samples were drawn from the first 160 participants of the ongoing ImmuneRACE study and from over a thousand subjects provided by 6 global collaborators. Deeply sampled blood TCRbeta repertoires from subjects exposed to, actively infected with, or recovered from COVID-19 were included in the dataset. The prospective study material was composed of cDNA or gDNA derived from T cells, B-cell-depleted T cells, or PBMCs.

The immunoSEQ Assay, a bias-controlled multiplex PCR, was used to amplify TCRbeta CDR3 regions from genomic DNA. The original methods were these. The number of nucleated cells in each sample was estimated from the amplification of reference gene primers within the assay. Sequence reads were collapsed and filtered to measure the absolute abundance of every unique TCRbeta CDR3 rearrangement. For each sample, productive Simpson clonality was calculated as the square root of Simpson's diversity index over productive rearrangements. TCRdb mirrors the immuneACCESS table, restricted to in-frame sequences. Some clones are absent from its copies; in checked studies, under half trace to an unresolved V gene, and the reason for the others is unknown. The V and J calls and clone size are taken from that table; D and trimming were inferred from the DNA. A total of roughly 48,000 clones appear in this sample, over 80% of them only once. The ten top clones hold around 53% of the sample.

The CDR3 runs 15 residues from the cysteine to the phenylalanine. CDR3 DNA only is kept here, 45 bases in frame from base 1. The germline V gene sets CDR1 to SGHRS and CDR2 to YFSETQ. V is pruned by 4 bases and J by 7 bases, leaving 10 bases of the junction without a gene match. Whole blood was collected in K2EDTA tubes by collaborating institutions according to the institutions' own protocols. For TCRbeta analysis, collaborators shipped samples in one of three forms: frozen whole blood, isolated PBMCs, or DNA extracted from either of those sample types. General conclusions and limits of the study: How much clinical and demographic metadata was included differed by source and by participant, and the metadata was provided uncurated.

The sequenced sample was peripheral blood. The sequence links TRBV5-1 to TRBJ1-4; 7 central bases correspond to TRBD1. This sequence originates from a man aged 70 or older with acute or convalescent COVID-19. The CDR3 reads as follows: CASSPEGASFEKLFF. DNA sequence: TGCGCCAGCAGCCCCGAGGGGGCGTCTTTTGAAAAACTGTTTTTT.